This record looks at one T cell receptor (beta chain) sequence and its context. Its antigen is undetermined. The identical CDR3 is also encoded by other nucleotide sequences in the sample. This specimen belongs to a study of shared clonotypes between healthy human individuals. There are 14 residues in the CDR3. V was trimmed by 3 bases and J by 3 bases, leaving 9 bases between them. CDR1 and CDR2 (germline): SEHNR, FQNEAQ (reference sequence). Findings and caveats of the study: Rarefaction curves obtained for sorted subsets showed sequencing incomplete despite large depth.

The assay was immunoSEQ multiplex PCR, and TCRdb's table has in-frame clones only and misses some. The table shows about 1,900,000 clones, with about 95% occurring only once. Naive CD8 cells lacked CD45RO and underwent positive selection for CCR7, leaving out terminally differentiated effector memory CD45RA+ cells. V usage is TRBV7-9 and J usage is TRBJ2-1; maybe TRBD2 (5 bases). Sequenced material: naive CD8+ T cells sorted from blood. The source of this sequence is a man aged 18-30 years in good health. The CDR3 protein is CASSFPSSYNEQFF. CDR3 sequence (DNA): TGTGCCAGCAGCTTCCCTAGCAGCTACAATGAGCAGTTCTTC.